One and the same sample provided the 23 T cell receptor beta chains below, sequenced in a study of T cells after yellow fever vaccination. TCRdb ran MiXCR on the 5' RACE reads and lists one entry per CDR3 protein. Of about 500,000 distinct CDR3 sequences in the sample, roughly a sixth were seen once. The sequencing here drew on PBMCs, taken around 5 days after the first yellow fever vaccination. The receptor set was obtained from a man aged 18-30 years who received the YFV17D yellow fever vaccine.

The chain links TRBV6-1 to TRBJ1-2, with 9 positions matching TRBD1. The CDR3 loop spans 15 amino acids. The germline gives CDR1 MNHNS, CDR2 SASEGT. J was trimmed by 8 bases and V by 7 bases; bases with no gene match: 14. DNA of the CDR3: TGTGCCAGCAATCCAGGACAGGGGATGGGTGGGGGCTACACCTTC. It yields the protein CASNPGQGMGGGYTF.

This chain joins TRBV6-5 and TRBJ2-7, with TRBD1 identical over 9 bases. Germline CDR1 is MNHEY and CDR2 is SVGAGI. V lost 2 bases and J lost 4; bases outside the gene matches: 3. CDR3 size: 14 residues. CDR3 in amino acids: CASSYDRGFYEQYF. For the CDR3, the DNA is TGTGCCAGCAGTTACGACAGGGGGTTTTACGAGCAGTACTTC.

The chain carries TRBV10-2 and TRBJ2-1, with D maybe TRBD1 (6 bases). Germline CDR1 is WSHSY and CDR2 is SAAADI. V lost 3 bases and J 2 bases, leaving 8 bases between the germline ends. There are 14 residues in the CDR3. CDR3 in amino acids: CASSEWGPYNEQFF. CDR3 bases: TGCGCCAGCAGTGAATGGGGGCCCTACAATGAGCAGTTCTTC.

The genes are TRBV6-2 or TRBV6-3 and TRBJ2-1; possible D gene TRBD2, 5 bases. The germline V gene encodes CDR1 MNHEY and CDR2 SVGEGT. This CDR3 has 17 amino acids. The germline V and J ends were trimmed by 2 bases and 6 bases, with 20 bases remaining between them. The chain's CDR3 is CASSYPSSGSESNEQFF. The CDR3 DNA follows: TGTGCCAGCAGTTACCCGAGCTCGGGGTCTGAGAGCAATGAGCAGTTCTTC.

This clonotype was found a few times. The gene calls are TRBV4-1 and TRBJ1-6; D call uncertain. Deletions cut 4 bases from V and 0 bases from J, with 19 bases between. The CDR3 runs to 19 residues. From germline, CDR1 is MGHRA and CDR2 YSYEKL. The DNA for the CDR3 is TGCGCCAGCAGCCGCGGAGCAGGTGATCTAAACTCCTATAATTCACCCCTCCACTTT. Its protein product is CASSRGAGDLNSYNSPLHF.

In its sample, this clonotype was seen a few times. The chain carries TRBV20-1 and TRBJ2-1; TRBD2 aligns across 13 bases. The J segment lost 8 bases and the V segment lost 8 bases, leaving 9 bases of the junction unmatched. Germline V gene data show CDR1 as DFQATT and CDR2 as SNEGSKA (reference sequence). CDR3 length: 14 residues. The CDR3 DNA sequence: TGCAGTACACTTCGGACTAGCGGGGGTGATGAGCAGTTCTTC. Translation: CSTLRTSGGDEQFF.

J is TRBJ2-3 and V is TRBV27, with D tentatively TRBD1 (5 bases). The CDR3 totals 19 residues. Per germline, CDR1 MNHEY and CDR2 SMNVEV (reference sequence). Trimming took off 0 bases at V and 4 bases at J, with 23 bases between the two ends. CDR3 sequence reads: CASSLSGFRQGIGSDTQYF. CDR3 sequence (DNA): TGTGCCAGCAGTTTATCGGGGTTTCGGCAGGGTATAGGGTCAGATACGCAGTATTTT.

In its sample, this clonotype was seen many times. J is TRBJ1-2 and V is TRBV2, with 8 bases aligning to TRBD1. Germline V gene sequence: CDR1 SNHLY, CDR2 FYNNEI. CDR3 length: 17 amino acids. J lost 6 bases, V lost 10 bases, and 22 bases had no gene match. The CDR3 protein is CAISLVGQGFSLDGYTF. CDR3 DNA: TGTGCCATTTCTTTGGTTGGACAGGGTTTTTCTTTGGATGGCTACACCTTC. The full variable domain, with the rest looked up from reference TRBV2 and TRBJ1-2, is EPEVTQTPSHQVTQMGQEVILRCVPISNHLYFYWYRQILGQKVEFLVSFYNNEISEKSEIFDDQFSVERPDGSNFTLKIRSTKLEDSAMYFCAISLVGQGFSLDGYTFGSGTRLTVV.

This clonotype was picked up one time. V is TRBV7-6 and J is TRBJ2-1, with D possibly TRBD2 on 5 matching bases. Trimming left V 0 bases short and J 9 bases short, with 18 bases between. The germline CDR1 and CDR2 sequences are SGHVS and FNYEAQ. This CDR3 spans 16 amino acids. CDR3 loop: CASSLAPFSDKGEQFF. The DNA of the CDR3 is TGTGCCAGCAGCTTAGCGCCATTTAGCGACAAGGGTGAGCAGTTCTTC.

This chain links TRBV20-1 with TRBJ2-4; tentatively, D is TRBD2 (7 bases). Per germline, CDR1 DFQATT and CDR2 SNEGSKA (reference sequence). Trimming left V 5 bases short and J 4 bases short, with 12 bases between. The CDR3 totals 13 residues. The CDR3 sequence is CSAWGGRKNIQYF. Written as DNA, the CDR3 is TGCAGTGCTTGGGGGGGCCGGAAAAACATTCAGTACTTC.

With respect to this clonotype: One end of the junction does not line up with germline, which may come from a read error. The chain is built from TRBV4-2 and TRBJ2-1, with D possibly called TRBD1 or TRBD2 (5 bases each). Germline V gene lookup returns CDR1 LGHNA and CDR2 YNFKEQ. CDR3 size: 15 residues. CDR3 protein: CAISPGPLGSNEQFF. The DNA for the CDR3 is TGTGCCATCAGCCCGGGGCCCCTAGGCAGCAATGAGCAGTTCTTC.

A few counts support this clonotype. The chain employs TRBV12-3 or TRBV12-4 and TRBJ2-3, with 10 bases lining up with TRBD1. With V trimmed by 0 bases and J by 7 bases, 10 bases remained unmatched. This CDR3 is built from 17 residues. CDR3 DNA sequence: TGTGCCAGCAGTTTAGCCGCGGACAGGGGGGTTGGAAATACGCAGTATTTT. It encodes CASSLAADRGVGNTQYF.

V gene TRBV6-1 combines with J gene TRBJ2-7; a possible D gene is TRBD2 (5 bases). The V gene lost 3 bases and the J gene lost 7 bases, with 19 bases spanning the gap. CDR3 length: 15 residues. Per the germline V gene, CDR1 is MNHNS and CDR2 is SASEGT. CDR3 protein: CASSDLAGRSGEQYF. DNA for the CDR3: TGTGCCAGCAGTGATCTGGCGGGCCGGTCGGGGGAGCAGTACTTC.

The chain links TRBV7-6 to TRBJ1-1; tentatively, D is TRBD1 (6 bases). The germline V and J ends were trimmed by 4 bases and 6 bases, with 12 bases remaining between them. CDR1 and CDR2 (germline): SGHVS, FNYEAQ. CDR3 length equals 13 residues. The CDR3, as DNA: TGTGCCAGCAGCTATACAGGGCTGGCTGAAGCTTTCTTT. This encodes CASSYTGLAEAFF.

This clonotype was counted many times. The chain is built from TRBV12-3 or TRBV12-4 and TRBJ2-5; maybe TRBD1 (6 bases). V was clipped by 5 bases and J by 2 bases, with 12 bases between them. The CDR3 spans 14 residues. This CDR3 is CASSPQGLQETQYF. The CDR3 DNA follows: TGTGCCAGCAGTCCCCAGGGGCTGCAAGAGACCCAGTACTTC.

This clonotype was seen only a few times. The chain has TRBV27 and TRBJ2-1; 8 nucleotides align to TRBD2. CDR1 MNHEY and CDR2 SMNVEV come from the germline V gene (reference sequence). V lost 2 bases and J lost 7; bases outside the gene matches: 10. This CDR3 contains 16 residues. In nucleotides, the CDR3 is TGTGCCAGCAGTTTACTAGCGGGCACGCTCCGGAATGAGCAGTTCTTC. It yields the protein CASSLLAGTLRNEQFF.

The chain combines TRBV6-2 or TRBV6-3 with TRBJ2-7; unclear D gene. The CDR3 is 13 amino acids. Trimming left V 2 bases short and J 3 bases short, with 8 bases between. Looked up from germline, CDR1 is MNHEY and CDR2 is SVGEGT. This CDR3 is CASSYAAGYEQYV. CDR3 bases: TGTGCCAGCAGTTACGCGGCAGGCTACGAGCAGTACGTC.

This clonotype appeared many times. The rearrangement uses TRBV7-2 and TRBJ2-1; either TRBD1 or TRBD2 may supply D (5 bases each). From germline, CDR1 is SGHTA and CDR2 FQGNSA. V was pared by 5 bases and J by 10 bases, with 12 bases between. CDR3 length: 12 residues. CDR3 in DNA: TGTGCCAGCAGCCCACGAGAGGGGGAGCAGTTCTTC. Its protein product is CASSPREGEQFF. The whole variable domain, filled in from reference TRBV7-2 and TRBJ2-1, reads GAGVSQSPSNKVTEKGKDVELRCDPISGHTALYWYRQSLGQGLEFLIYFQGNSAPDKSGLPSDRFSAERTGGSVSTLTIQRTQQEDSAVYLCASSPREGEQFFGPGTRLTVL.

CDR3 nucleotides: TGTGCCAGCAGCCAGGGGTCAGGGGCAGGATTCTTC. This encodes CASSQGSGAGFF. The gene calls are TRBV14 and TRBJ2-1; perhaps TRBD1 as D (6 bases). V was cut by 3 bases and J by 16 bases, with 16 bases left in between. Germline CDR1 SGHDN, CDR2 FVKESK. This CDR3 spans 12 amino acids. Combining the CDR3 with reference TRBV14 and TRBJ2-1 gives the whole variable domain EAGVTQFPSHSVIEKGQTVTLRCDPISGHDNLYWYRRVMGKEIKFLLHFVKESKQDESGMPNNRFLAERTGGTYSTLKVQPAELEDSGVYFCASSQGSGAGFFGPGTRLTVL.

This sequence joins TRBV5-1 and TRBJ1-2; 7 bases are a match to TRBD1. CDR3 size: 14 residues. V lost 4 bases to trimming and J lost 8 bases; unmatched junction nucleotides: 11. Germline V gives CDR1 SGHRS, CDR2 YFSETQ. CDR3 residues: CASSGTGTAFGYTF. The CDR3 bases are TGCGCCAGCAGCGGAACCGGGACAGCCTTCGGCTACACCTTC.

There are a few counts of this clonotype. This chain connects TRBV6-5 to TRBJ2-3, with D possibly called TRBD1 or TRBD2 (6 bases each). V lost 2 bases, J lost 3 bases, and 12 bases lay in between. This CDR3 contains 15 residues. CDR1 MNHEY and CDR2 SVGAGI come from the germline V gene. CDR3 bases: TGTGCCAGCAGTTACGGTGTAGGGGGGACAGATACGCAGTATTTT. Amino acid sequence: CASSYGVGGTDTQYF.

The genes are TRBV7-8 and TRBJ1-5, with unresolved D. The CDR3 contains 15 residues. Per the germline V gene, CDR1 is SGHVS and CDR2 is FQNEAQ. Trimming removed 4 bases at V and 7 bases at J, with 17 bases between. CDR3 sequence (DNA): TGTGCCAGCAGCTCCAGGACGCCTCTCGGGCAGCCCCAGCATTTT. Amino acids: CASSSRTPLGQPQHF.

The chain is built from TRBV9 and TRBJ1-1, with D possibly being TRBD1 (5 bases). V lost 4 bases and J lost 3, with 13 bases in between. The germline CDR1 and CDR2 sequences are SGDLS and YYNGEE. The CDR3 is made up of 14 amino acids. CDR3 in DNA: TGTGCCAGCAGCCCTGGGGACCGCTACACTGAAGCTTTCTTT. It is translated as CASSPGDRYTEAFF.